This passage covers 16 T cell receptor beta chains from one sample sequenced in a study of blood T cell repertoires in COVID-19. Sequenced by immunoSEQ multiplex PCR; TCRdb stores in-frame clones only, minus some. This table has roughly 42,000 clones, just over 90% appearing once. Input material: peripheral blood. These receptors were collected from a man aged 50-59 years with COVID-19, enrolled during active disease.

The chain has TRBV18 and TRBJ1-2, with D perhaps matching TRBD1 (6 bases). Germline V gene lookup returns CDR1 KGHSH and CDR2 LQKENI. V lost 6 bases to trimming and J lost 2 bases, with 13 bases between them. This CDR3 has 14 residues. CDR3 in DNA: TGTGCCAGCTCCTCCGGGGGGCGAAACTATGGCTACACCTTC. This encodes CASSSGGRNYGYTF.

This chain connects TRBV7-9 to TRBJ1-1; TRBD1 is a possible D gene (6 bases). Trimming left V 3 bases short and J 7 bases short, with 12 bases between. The germline V gene encodes CDR1 SEHNR and CDR2 FQNEAQ (reference sequence). The CDR3 loop spans 13 amino acids. CDR3 nucleotides: TGTGCCAGCAGCTTTGGGACCAGGGGTGAAGCTTTCTTT. Protein sequence: CASSFGTRGEAFF. The full variable domain, in which reference TRBV7-9 and TRBJ1-1 provide the parts outside the CDR3, is DTGVSQNPRHKITKRGQNVTFRCDPISEHNRLYWYRQTLGQGPEFLTYFQNEAQLEKSRLLSDRFSAERPKGSFSTLEIQRTEQGDSAMYLCASSFGTRGEAFFGQGTRLTVV.

The chain's CDR3 is CSASDGGRTDTQYF. The DNA for the CDR3 is TGCAGTGCTAGTGATGGCGGTAGAACAGATACGCAGTATTTT. The chain has TRBV20-1 and TRBJ2-3; no clear D. Trimming cost V 3 bases and J 3 bases, with 13 bases left between them. CDR3 size: 14 residues. Germline CDR1 is DFQATT and CDR2 is SNEGSKA (reference sequence).

The chain has TRBV7-9 and TRBJ2-3; 7 bases line up with TRBD2. Germline CDR1 and CDR2: SEHNR and FQNEAQ (reference sequence). V was clipped by 5 bases and J by 5 bases; unmatched bases: 16. The CDR3 sequence is 17 residues long. CDR3 in amino acids: CASSPPGLDQSRDTQYF. The CDR3 nucleotides read TGTGCCAGCAGCCCCCCAGGACTAGACCAGTCCCGAGATACGCAGTATTTT.

This chain connects TRBV20-1 to TRBJ2-5; possible D gene TRBD1, 5 bases. Germline loops: CDR1 DFQATT, CDR2 SNEGSKA (reference sequence). The V gene lost 5 bases and the J gene lost 0 bases, with 13 bases spanning the gap. CDR3 length: 14 amino acids. CDR3: CSARDRTYQETQYF. In nucleotides, the CDR3 is TGCAGTGCTCGTGACCGGACATACCAAGAGACCCAGTACTTC.

The chain has TRBV27 and TRBJ2-7; D possibly corresponds to TRBD1 (5 bases). The germline V and J ends were trimmed by 5 bases and 4 bases, with 21 bases remaining between them. This CDR3 region has 16 residues. Per the germline V gene, CDR1 is MNHEY and CDR2 is SMNVEV (reference sequence). The DNA of the CDR3 is TGTGCCAGCAGTCCTTCCCTCGATATACAGGTGTACGAGCAGTACTTC. This translates into CASSPSLDIQVYEQYF.

Written as DNA, the CDR3 is TGTGCCAGCAGCTTAGGGTCAGGGCCTAACAATGAGCAGTTCTTC. Its translation: CASSLGSGPNNEQFF. The chain couples TRBV7-2 to TRBJ2-1; D possibly corresponds to TRBD1 (5 bases). This CDR3 contains 15 residues. V shed 1 base and J shed 5 bases, with 12 bases lying between them. Germline V CDR1 and CDR2: SGHTA, FQGNSA.

This chain joins TRBV29-1 and TRBJ2-1; D is perhaps TRBD2 (6 bases). The V gene lost 7 bases and the J gene lost 5 bases, with 18 bases spanning the gap. This CDR3 comprises 14 residues. Germline CDR1 reads SQVTM; CDR2 reads ANQGSEA. In DNA, the CDR3 is TGCAGCGCCCTGGGACTTTCGGGGAACAATGAGCAGTTCTTC. Translating it yields CSALGLSGNNEQFF.

This chain links TRBV27 with TRBJ2-3, with D hard to call. Germline assignment: CDR1 MNHEY and CDR2 SMNVEV (reference sequence). The V gene lost 3 bases and the J gene lost 0 bases, with 4 bases spanning the gap. This CDR3 has 13 amino acids. DNA of the CDR3: TGTGCCAGCAGTTTTTCTAGCACAGATACGCAGTATTTT. This sequence encodes CASSFSSTDTQYF.

CDR3 in amino acids: CASSLPRQGLNTEAFF. CDR3 sequence (DNA): TGTGCCAGCAGCCTACCCCGACAGGGTTTGAACACTGAAGCTTTCTTT. V gene TRBV5-4 combines with J gene TRBJ1-1; TRBD1 matches 7 bases. V was clipped by 4 bases and J by 0 bases; unmatched bases: 9. Germline CDR1 and CDR2: SGHNT and YYREEE (reference sequence). This CDR3 contains 16 residues.

V usage is TRBV5-1 and J usage is TRBJ2-1; no clear D gene. The germline V gene has CDR1 SGHRS and CDR2 YFSETQ. The CDR3 spans 15 residues. Trimming removed 0 bases from V and 2 bases from J, with 9 bases in between. The CDR3 coding sequence is TGCGCCAGCAGCTTGGACGTAGGAGCCTACAATGAGCAGTTCTTC. Amino acid sequence: CASSLDVGAYNEQFF. The full variable domain, completed using reference TRBV5-1 and TRBJ2-1, is KAGVTQTPRYLIKTRGQQVTLSCSPISGHRSVSWYQQTPGQGLQFLFEYFSETQRNKGNFPGRFSGRQFSNSRSEMNVSTLELGDSALYLCASSLDVGAYNEQFFGPGTRLTVL.

This chain connects TRBV11-2 to TRBJ1-2; TRBD1 is a possible D gene (6 bases). CDR1 SGHAT and CDR2 FQNNGV come from the germline V gene. The length of the CDR3 is 13 residues. Trimming took 5 bases from V and 3 from J, leaving 10 bases between them. As DNA, the CDR3 is TGTGCCAGCAGCGCAAACAGGGACTATGGCTACACCTTC. Translated: CASSANRDYGYTF.

The V gene is TRBV7-2, the J gene TRBJ1-5; D is perhaps TRBD1 (5 bases). Germline assignment: CDR1 SGHTA and CDR2 FQGNSA. The CDR3 runs to 14 residues. Trimming shortened V by 4 bases and J by 5 bases, and 12 bases separated the two germline ends. The CDR3 is CASSSDRVYQPQHF. The CDR3 DNA reads TGTGCCAGCAGCTCCGACAGAGTCTATCAGCCCCAGCATTTT.

The V gene is TRBV7-2, the J gene TRBJ2-3; the D gene is possibly TRBD2 (5 bases). Between the trimmed V and J ends, which lost 3 bases and 3 bases, there was a span of 16 bases. Germline CDR1 is SGHTA and CDR2 is FQGNSA. This CDR3 spans 16 amino acids. The CDR3: CASSFRPAGNTDTQYF. The DNA for the CDR3 is TGTGCCAGCAGCTTTCGGCCCGCGGGTAATACAGATACGCAGTATTTT.

The chain employs TRBV6-2 or TRBV6-3 and TRBJ2-7, with 8 bases that match TRBD1. This CDR3 has 15 residues. CDR1 and CDR2 (germline): MNHEY, SVGEGT. The V and J ends lost 2 bases and 3 bases, in that order; junction bases with no gene match: 6. The CDR3 coding sequence is TGTGCCAGCAGTTACGTAGCAGGGGGCGGCTACGAGCAGTACTTC. The encoded protein is CASSYVAGGGYEQYF.

J is TRBJ2-3 and V is TRBV6-5, with D possibly being TRBD2 (5 bases). This CDR3 region has 15 residues. Germline CDR1 reads MNHEY; CDR2 reads SVGAGI. V lost 6 bases and J lost 2, with 15 bases in between. CDR3 DNA sequence: TGTGCCAGCAGGGCCCGAACTGACTACACAGATACGCAGTATTTT. This codes for CASRARTDYTDTQYF.